This T cell receptor (beta chain) was identified in a study of response to subunit inactivated influenza vaccine. The study's findings and limits: Each seasonal influenza vaccination recruits few new T cells, the authors suggested.

This CDR3 has 17 amino acids. Germline trimming cut 5 bases from V and 4 bases from J; bases unmatched to any gene: 11. Per the germline V gene, CDR1 is LNHNV and CDR2 is YYDKDF (reference sequence). In TCRdb, the RT-PCR reads were re-called with MiXCR into one record per CDR3 protein. This sample carries approximately 730,000 distinct CDR3 sequences, roughly 14% of them seen once, and the ten largest clones take around 6.5%. Comments on this clonotype: Its antigen is currently unknown.

The rearrangement joins TRBV15 to TRBJ2-5, with 12 nucleotides matching TRBD2. The receptor's source is a man between 45 and 60 years old who received an inactivated influenza vaccine. The material sequenced was PBMCs from blood, taken approximately 15 days before vaccination. CDR3 DNA sequence: TGTGCCACCAGCCGGGGGCCAGGGGGACTAGCGGGAGAGACCCAGTACTTC. It encodes CATSRGPGGLAGETQYF.